The clone carrying this T cell receptor beta chain was recorded a few times. This specimen belongs to a study of T cell repertoires in cytomegalovirus infection. TCRdb processed the reads anew with MiXCR; each CDR3 protein has one entry. The sample records 150,000 or so distinct CDR3 sequences, roughly a quarter being singletons. V lost 6 bases and J lost 5, with 16 bases in between. Germline V gives CDR1 ENHRY, CDR2 SYGVKD. There are 14 residues in the CDR3. J is TRBJ2-5 and V is TRBV10-3; D may be TRBD2 (6 bases). Sequencing was done on a sample of PBMCs. This clonotype was obtained from a human donor in good health (CMV status not recorded). Some clones in this sample may be carry-over from other donors' samples. CDR3 protein: CAIREGPYRETQYF. The CDR3 DNA reads as TGTGCCATCAGGGAGGGACCTTACAGGGAGACCCAGTACTTC.